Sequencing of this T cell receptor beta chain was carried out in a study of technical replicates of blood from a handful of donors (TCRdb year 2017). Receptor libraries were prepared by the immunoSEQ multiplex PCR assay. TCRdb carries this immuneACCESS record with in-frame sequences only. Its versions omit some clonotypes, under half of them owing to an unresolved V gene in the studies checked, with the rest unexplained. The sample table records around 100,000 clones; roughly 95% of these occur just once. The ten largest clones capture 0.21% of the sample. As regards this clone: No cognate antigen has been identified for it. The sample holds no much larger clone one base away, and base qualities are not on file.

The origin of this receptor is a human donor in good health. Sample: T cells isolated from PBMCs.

The CDR3 amino acid sequence is: CASIQANEQFF. In nucleotides, the sequence is TGTGCCAGCATACAGGCAAATGAGCAGTTCTTC. The chain joins TRBV6-5 to TRBJ2-1, and TRBD1 may be the D gene, going by 5 matching bases. Per the germline V gene, MNHEY is the CDR1 and SVGAGI is the CDR2. Counted from cysteine to phenylalanine, this CDR3 has 11 amino acids. This entry keeps only the CDR3 DNA: 33 bases, framed from base 1. V sheds 7 bases and J sheds 7 bases, leaving 8 bases between their ends.